The 4 T cell receptor beta chains listed next were all sequenced from one sample in a study of early T cells in non-severe SARS-CoV-2 infection (dated by TCRdb to the early 2020s). The library was produced with 5' RACE. Instrument used: NextSeq 500. TCRdb passed the public sequencing reads through fastp at Q25 and MiXCR, retaining productive beta sequences. Rows matching on CDR3 protein sequence are summarized as one entry with the most common DNA and genes. This sample is represented by tens of thousands of distinct CDR3 sequences; more than 8.5% of them were singletons. Of the sample, 15% falls within the top ten clones. The sample was whole blood, taken at baseline. The receptors originated from an adult who was a healthcare worker with PCR-confirmed SARS-CoV-2 infection or an uninfected control (not recorded which).

The sample holds many counts of this clonotype. V usage is TRBV12-3 or TRBV12-4 and J usage is TRBJ2-3; 11 bases agree with TRBD2. The CDR3 length is 16 residues. Trimming at V came to 2 bases and at J to 3 bases, leaving 4 bases not matched to a gene. DNA of the CDR3: TGTGCCAGCAGTTTAAGGCTAGCGGGAGGTACAGATACGCAGTATTTT. Translating it yields CASSLRLAGGTDTQYF.

The sample holds a few counts of this clonotype. J is TRBJ2-1 and V is TRBV11-2, with D perhaps matching TRBD1 or TRBD2 (6 bases each). Per the germline V gene, CDR1 is SGHAT and CDR2 is FQNNGV. The CDR3 extends over 16 amino acids. The V gene lost 3 bases and the J gene lost 4 bases, with 16 bases spanning the gap. CDR3 nucleotides: TGTGCCAGCAGCTTTCTAGCCCGGGGGCTATACAATGAGCAGTTCTTC. Encoded protein: CASSFLARGLYNEQFF.

In its sample, this clonotype was seen a few times. The rearrangement links TRBV4-3 to TRBJ2-7; D is possibly TRBD1 (5 bases). This CDR3 has 13 amino acids. CDR1 and CDR2 (germline): LGHNA, YSLEER. The V gene lost 0 bases and the J gene lost 7 bases, with 10 bases spanning the gap. CDR3 nucleotides: TGCGCCAGCAGCCAAGATCCAGGGTTTGAGCAGTACTTC. Amino acid sequence: CASSQDPGFEQYF.

This chain uses TRBV7-2 with TRBJ1-1; D is unresolved. The germline CDR1 and CDR2 sequences are SGHTA and FQGNSA. V dropped 5 bases and J dropped 1 base, with 11 bases sitting between them. This CDR3 has 14 amino acids. The CDR3 DNA reads TGTGCCAGCAGCCCGAGCGCACCGAACACTGAAGCTTTCTTT. Translating gives CASSPSAPNTEAFF.